The 22 T cell receptor beta chains in this list originate from one sample, sequenced in a study of blood T cell repertoires in COVID-19 (dated by TCRdb to about 2020). The protocol used for the library was the immunoSEQ multiplex PCR assay. TCRdb stores this immuneACCESS table with in-frame sequences only. Part of the clones is absent; in the studies checked, under half of the shortfall reflects unresolved V genes, and no reason is known for the rest. In this sample the table shows around 160,000 clones, about four fifths of which occur a single time. The ten most abundant clones make up less than 4% of the sample. The sample was PBMCs or T cells enriched from blood (not recorded which). Receptors were obtained from a woman in her fifties or sixties who had recovered from COVID-19.

DNA for the CDR3: TGCGCCAGCAGCCCGAGACTAGCGGGGGGGGTCGCCCAAGAGACCCAGTACTTC. It translates to CASSPRLAGGVAQETQYF. The genes are TRBV5-1 and TRBJ2-5; TRBD2 aligns across 14 bases. The CDR3 runs 18 residues. V lost 4 bases to trimming and J lost 1 base; unmatched junction nucleotides: 9. The germline gives CDR1 SGHRS, CDR2 YFSETQ. The whole variable domain, remainder taken from reference TRBV5-1 and TRBJ2-5, is KAGVTQTPRYLIKTRGQQVTLSCSPISGHRSVSWYQQTPGQGLQFLFEYFSETQRNKGNFPGRFSGRQFSNSRSEMNVSTLELGDSALYLCASSPRLAGGVAQETQYFGPGTRLLVL.

This clone was counted only a few times. The rearrangement joins TRBV11-2 to TRBJ2-5; maybe TRBD2 (5 bases). The CDR3 runs to 14 residues. The V gene lost 6 bases and the J gene lost 1 base, with 12 bases spanning the gap. Germline V gene data show CDR1 as SGHAT and CDR2 as FQNNGV. CDR3 in amino acids: CASSLDWAQETQYF. The CDR3 DNA reads TGTGCCAGCAGTCTGGACTGGGCCCAAGAGACCCAGTACTTC.

The chain couples TRBV9 to TRBJ1-2, with D uncertain. This CDR3 is 17 amino acids long. Germline-derived CDR1 and CDR2 are SGDLS and YYNGEE. The V end was cut by 0 bases, the J end by 8 bases, with 23 bases between. CDR3 coding DNA: TGTGCCAGCAGCGTAGGTGGTATCGGGGTCGGTTCGGTCGGCTACACCTTC. As protein: CASSVGGIGVGSVGYTF.

The V and J genes are TRBV30 and TRBJ1-4; TRBD1 matches at 9 bases. This CDR3 is 19 amino acids long. Trimming cost V 2 bases and J 0 bases; bases outside gene matches: 13. From germline, CDR1 is GTSNPN and CDR2 SVGIG (reference sequence). The DNA of the CDR3 is TGTGCCTGGAGTACCGAAAGACCGGGACAGGGCGCAACTAATGAAAAACTGTTTTTT. Translation gives CAWSTERPGQGATNEKLFF.

The gene calls are TRBV10-1 and TRBJ2-2, with D possibly TRBD2 on 7 matching bases. V was cut by 3 bases and J by 6 bases, with 11 bases left in between. This CDR3 region has 14 residues. Germline V gene lookup returns CDR1 WNHNN and CDR2 SYGVQD (reference sequence). The CDR3 DNA sequence: TGCGCCAGCAGTGAACGGGGGGCATCCGGGGAGCTGTTTTTT. Its translation is CASSERGASGELFF.

The V call is TRBV7-6, the J call TRBJ1-2; 9 nucleotides match TRBD1. V shed 5 bases, J shed 8 bases, and the junction held 6 bases outside the gene matches. This CDR3 is built from 13 residues. Germline V gene sequence: CDR1 SGHVS, CDR2 FNYEAQ. The DNA for the CDR3 is TGTGCCAGCAGCCCTCGGACAGGGGAAGGCTACACCTTC. Its translation is CASSPRTGEGYTF.

V is TRBV5-4 and J is TRBJ1-1; the D gene is possibly TRBD1 (5 bases). The V gene lost 6 bases and the J gene lost 2 bases, with 17 bases spanning the gap. From germline, CDR1 is SGHNT and CDR2 YYREEE (reference sequence). The CDR3 contains 15 residues. DNA for the CDR3: TGTGCCAGCACCCTGGCCGGGGGACTTAACACTGAAGCTTTCTTT. It encodes CASTLAGGLNTEAFF.

The chain links TRBV10-2 to TRBJ2-5; TRBD1 is a possible D gene (6 bases). Germline V gives CDR1 WSHSY, CDR2 SAAADI. The V end was cut by 5 bases, the J end by 0 bases, with 7 bases between. The CDR3 totals 13 residues. CDR3 amino acids: CASSWTDQETQYF. The CDR3 coding sequence is TGCGCCAGCAGTTGGACAGACCAAGAGACCCAGTACTTC.

CDR3: CASSQGRSRGPIGDTQYF. CDR3 nucleotides: TGTGCCAGCAGCCAAGGAAGGTCCAGGGGGCCGATTGGAGATACGCAGTATTTT. The chain carries TRBV3-1 (or the pseudogene TRBV3-2) and TRBJ2-3, with 8 bases fitting TRBD1. This CDR3 spans 18 amino acids. CDR1 and CDR2 from the germline V gene are LGHDT and YNNKEL (reference sequence). With V trimmed by 1 base and J by 5 bases, 14 bases remained unmatched.

The chain carries TRBV11-2 and TRBJ1-1; tentatively, D is TRBD1 (5 bases). Germline V lookup: CDR1 SGHAT, CDR2 FQNNGV. The CDR3 is made up of 14 amino acids. V lost 2 bases, J lost 0 bases, and 7 bases lay in between. CDR3 coding DNA: TGTGCCAGCAGCTTACAGGGAATGAACACTGAAGCTTTCTTT. Protein sequence: CASSLQGMNTEAFF.

The chain uses TRBV6-4 and TRBJ1-2; TRBD1 matches at 7 bases. V was pared by 3 bases and J by 8 bases, with 12 bases of the junction left unmatched. The CDR3 has 15 residues. Germline CDR1 MRHNA, CDR2 SNTAGT. The CDR3 spells CASSEEQGGLLGYTF. The DNA of the CDR3 is TGTGCCAGCAGTGAAGAGCAGGGGGGCCTGCTGGGCTACACCTTC.

This clone was seen a single time. The chain has TRBV5-5 and TRBJ1-2, with 7 bases aligning to TRBD1. The CDR3 has 15 residues. Germline loops: CDR1 SGHKS, CDR2 YYEKEE (reference sequence). The ends lost 0 bases at V and 8 bases at J; junction bases unmatched: 10. The CDR3 nucleotides read TGTGCCAGCAGCTTGGTTGGAGGGGGCGTAAAAGGCTACACCTTC. It translates to CASSLVGGGVKGYTF.

The chain recombines TRBV6-5 with TRBJ2-5; a possible D gene is TRBD1 (6 bases). V shed 2 bases and J shed 5 bases, with 12 bases lying between them. The CDR3 totals 14 residues. Germline CDR1 and CDR2: MNHEY and SVGAGI. The CDR3 nucleotides read TGTGCCAGCAGTTACAAGGGGGTGGGGGAGACCCAGTACTTC. Translation: CASSYKGVGETQYF.

The chain carries TRBV15 and TRBJ1-2; D is perhaps TRBD1 (6 bases). CDR3 length: 16 amino acids. CDR1 and CDR2 from the germline V gene are LNHNV and YYDKDF (reference sequence). Trimming removed 0 bases at V and 4 bases at J, with 15 bases between. CDR3 residues: CATSRDMDSTAYGYTF. DNA for the CDR3: TGTGCCACCAGCAGAGATATGGACAGCACAGCCTATGGCTACACCTTC. The entire variable domain, with the rest obtained from reference TRBV15 and TRBJ1-2, is as follows: DAMVIQNPRYQVTQFGKPVTLSCSQTLNHNVMYWYQQKSSQAPKLLFHYYDKDFNNEADTPDNFQSRRPNTSFCFLDIRSPGLGDTAMYLCATSRDMDSTAYGYTFGSGTRLTVV.

The gene calls are TRBV4-1 and TRBJ2-5; the D gene is possibly TRBD2 (6 bases). Germline loops: CDR1 MGHRA, CDR2 YSYEKL. The CDR3 is made up of 13 amino acids. The V end lost 4 bases, the J end lost 7 bases, and 13 bases lay between the germline ends. The CDR3 region has the DNA TGCGCCAGCAGCCGGAGACTAGGGGTGACCCAGTACTTC. It codes for CASSRRLGVTQYF.

This sequence joins TRBV14 and TRBJ1-1, with a tentative D call TRBD1 (5 bases). The CDR3 length is 16 residues. Germline V CDR1 and CDR2: SGHDN, FVKESK. Trimming left V 4 bases short and J 6 bases short, with 21 bases between. The CDR3 sequence is CASSRGAGPGPPEAFF. CDR3 sequence (DNA): TGTGCCAGCAGCCGGGGAGCGGGGCCAGGGCCCCCTGAAGCTTTCTTT.

The rearrangement joins TRBV2 to TRBJ2-3; TRBD1 agrees at 8 bases. With 7 bases clipped from V and 6 bases from J, the junction kept 12 bases outside the gene matches. CDR3 length: 15 residues. Germline V gene lookup returns CDR1 SNHLY and CDR2 FYNNEI. The CDR3: CASNLQGAGGDTQYF. Here the CDR3 DNA reads TGTGCCAGCAATCTCCAGGGGGCAGGAGGGGATACGCAGTATTTT.

The chain carries TRBV12-5 and TRBJ2-1, with TRBD2 identical over 14 bases. The length of the CDR3 is 19 residues. The V and J ends lost 4 bases and 4 bases, in that order; junction bases with no gene match: 12. From germline, CDR1 is LGHNT and CDR2 FRNRAP. CDR3 region: CASGSTLGLAGGVYNEQFF. The CDR3, as DNA: TGTGCTAGTGGTTCGACCCTCGGACTAGCGGGGGGCGTATACAATGAGCAGTTCTTC. Drawing the rest from reference TRBV12-5 and TRBJ2-1, the complete variable domain is DARVTQTPRHKVTEMGQEVTMRCQPILGHNTVFWYRQTMMQGLELLAYFRNRAPLDDSGMPKDRFSAEMPDATLATLKIQPSEPRDSAVYFCASGSTLGLAGGVYNEQFFGPGTRLTVL.

This clone was seen repeatedly, ten times or more. The CDR3 reads CASSASTWASPNSPLHF. The DNA for the CDR3 is TGTGCCAGCAGCGCCTCTACTTGGGCCTCCCCTAATTCACCCCTCCACTTT. V gene TRBV9 combines with J gene TRBJ1-6; D remains ambiguous. The CDR3 is 17 residues long. The germline gives CDR1 SGDLS, CDR2 YYNGEE. V lost 3 bases and J 6 bases, leaving 19 bases between the germline ends.

The chain recombines TRBV5-4 with TRBJ2-3; 8 nucleotides align to TRBD1. CDR1 is SGHNT, CDR2 YYREEE, per germline (reference sequence). Losses at the gene ends were 3 bases for V and 2 bases for J; bases not matched to a gene: 8. The CDR3 extends over 16 amino acids. The CDR3 loop is CASSSSRGHNTDTQYF. The CDR3 DNA follows: TGTGCCAGCAGCTCGAGCAGGGGGCACAACACAGATACGCAGTATTTT. The full variable domain, completed using reference TRBV5-4 and TRBJ2-3, is ETGVTQSPTHLIKTRGQQVTLRCSSQSGHNTVSWYQQALGQGPQFIFQYYREEENGRGNFPPRFSGLQFPNYSSELNVNALELDDSALYLCASSSSRGHNTDTQYFGPGTRLTVL.

The rearrangement uses TRBV5-1 and TRBJ1-1; D is undetermined. CDR3 length equals 17 residues. The germline gives CDR1 SGHRS, CDR2 YFSETQ. V dropped 0 bases and J dropped 1 base, with 16 bases sitting between them. The CDR3 sequence is CASSLGGPVAGNTEAFF. The CDR3 DNA sequence: TGCGCCAGCAGCTTGGGGGGTCCGGTCGCGGGGAACACTGAAGCTTTCTTT.

This chain links TRBV6-2 or TRBV6-3 with TRBJ1-5; TRBD1 agrees at 7 bases. Trimming removed 3 bases from V and 0 bases from J; junction bases left unmatched: 5. The CDR3 totals 16 residues. Per germline, CDR1 MNHEY and CDR2 SVGEGT. CDR3 protein: CASSYPRDSSNQPQHF. In DNA form, the CDR3 reads TGTGCCAGCAGTTATCCCCGGGACAGTAGCAATCAGCCCCAGCATTTT.